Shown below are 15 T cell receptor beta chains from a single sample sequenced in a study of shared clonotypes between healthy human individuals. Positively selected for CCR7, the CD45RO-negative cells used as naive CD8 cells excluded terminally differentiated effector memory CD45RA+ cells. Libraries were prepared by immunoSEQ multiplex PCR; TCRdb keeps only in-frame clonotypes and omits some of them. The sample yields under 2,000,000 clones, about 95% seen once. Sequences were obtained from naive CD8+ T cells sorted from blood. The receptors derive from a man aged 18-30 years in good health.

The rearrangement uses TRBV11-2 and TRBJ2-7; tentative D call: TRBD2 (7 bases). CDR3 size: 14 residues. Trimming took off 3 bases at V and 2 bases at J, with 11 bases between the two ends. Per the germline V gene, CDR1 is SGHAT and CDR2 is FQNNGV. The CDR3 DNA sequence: TGTGCCAGCAGCTTTGGGGGGGCGACCTACGAGCAGTACTTC. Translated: CASSFGGATYEQYF.

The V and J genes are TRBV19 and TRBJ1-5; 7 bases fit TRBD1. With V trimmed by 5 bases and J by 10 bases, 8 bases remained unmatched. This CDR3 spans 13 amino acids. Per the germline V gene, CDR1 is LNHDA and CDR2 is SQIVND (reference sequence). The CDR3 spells CASSDREWSPQHF. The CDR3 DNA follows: TGTGCCAGTAGTGACAGGGAATGGTCTCCCCAGCATTTT.

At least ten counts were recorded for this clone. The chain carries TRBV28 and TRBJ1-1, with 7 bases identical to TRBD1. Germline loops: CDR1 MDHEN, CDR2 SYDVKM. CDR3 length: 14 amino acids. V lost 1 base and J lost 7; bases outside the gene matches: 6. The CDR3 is CASSLYRDRVEAFF. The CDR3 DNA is TGTGCCAGCAGTTTATACCGGGACAGAGTTGAAGCTTTCTTT. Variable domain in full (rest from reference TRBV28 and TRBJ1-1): DVKVTQSSRYLVKRTGEKVFLECVQDMDHENMFWYRQDPGLGLRLIYFSYDVKMKEKGDIPEGYSVSREKKERFSLILESASTNQTSMYLCASSLYRDRVEAFFGQGTRLTVV.

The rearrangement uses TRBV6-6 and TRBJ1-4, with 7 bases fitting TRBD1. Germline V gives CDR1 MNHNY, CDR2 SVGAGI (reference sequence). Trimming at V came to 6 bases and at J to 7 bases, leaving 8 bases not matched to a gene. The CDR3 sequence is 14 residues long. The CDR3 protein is CASRRGQVVEKLFF. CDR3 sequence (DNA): TGTGCCAGCAGGAGAGGACAGGTAGTTGAAAAACTGTTTTTT.

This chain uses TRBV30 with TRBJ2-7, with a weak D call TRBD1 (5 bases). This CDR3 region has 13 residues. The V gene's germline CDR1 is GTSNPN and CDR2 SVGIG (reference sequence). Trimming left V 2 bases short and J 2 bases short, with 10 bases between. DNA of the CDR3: TGTGCCTGGAGTCATGACAGTCCCTACGAGCAGTACTTC. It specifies CAWSHDSPYEQYF.

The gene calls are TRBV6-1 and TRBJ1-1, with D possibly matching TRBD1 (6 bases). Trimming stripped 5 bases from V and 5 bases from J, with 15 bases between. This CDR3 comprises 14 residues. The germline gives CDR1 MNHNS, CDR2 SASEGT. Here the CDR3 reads CASSRTALWTEAFF. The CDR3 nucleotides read TGTGCCAGCAGTAGGACAGCACTATGGACTGAAGCTTTCTTT.

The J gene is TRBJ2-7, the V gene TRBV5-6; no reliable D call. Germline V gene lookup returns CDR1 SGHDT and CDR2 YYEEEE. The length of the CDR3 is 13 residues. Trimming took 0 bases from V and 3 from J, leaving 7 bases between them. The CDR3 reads CASSLVSDYEQYF. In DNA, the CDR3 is TGTGCCAGCAGCTTGGTCTCAGACTACGAGCAGTACTTC.

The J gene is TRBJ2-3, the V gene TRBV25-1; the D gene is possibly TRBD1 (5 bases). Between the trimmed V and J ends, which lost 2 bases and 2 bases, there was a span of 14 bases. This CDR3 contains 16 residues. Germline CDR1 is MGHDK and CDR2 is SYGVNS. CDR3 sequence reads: CASSEMTAFNTDTQYF. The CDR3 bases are TGTGCCAGCAGTGAAATGACAGCCTTTAACACAGATACGCAGTATTTT.

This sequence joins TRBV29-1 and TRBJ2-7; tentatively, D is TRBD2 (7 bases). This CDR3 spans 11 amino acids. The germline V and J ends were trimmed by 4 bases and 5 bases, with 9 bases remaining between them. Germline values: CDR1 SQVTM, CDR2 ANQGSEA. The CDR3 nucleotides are TGCAGCGTTGGGGGGGGCGACGAGCAGTACTTC. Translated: CSVGGGDEQYF.

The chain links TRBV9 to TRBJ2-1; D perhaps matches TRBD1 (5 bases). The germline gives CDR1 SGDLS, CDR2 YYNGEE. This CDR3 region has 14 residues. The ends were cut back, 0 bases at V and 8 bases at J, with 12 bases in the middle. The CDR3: CASSVDGANDEQFF. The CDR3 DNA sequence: TGTGCCAGCAGCGTAGATGGGGCTAACGATGAGCAGTTCTTC. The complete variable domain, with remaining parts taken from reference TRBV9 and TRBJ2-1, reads DSGVTQTPKHLITATGQRVTLRCSPRSGDLSVYWYQQSLDQGLQFLIQYYNGEERAKGNILERFSAQQFPDLHSELNLSSLELGDSALYFCASSVDGANDEQFFGPGTRLTVL.

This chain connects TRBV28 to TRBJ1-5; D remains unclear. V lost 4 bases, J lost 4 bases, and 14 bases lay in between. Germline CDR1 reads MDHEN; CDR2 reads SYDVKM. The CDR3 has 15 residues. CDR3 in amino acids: CASSSYVGMNQPQHF. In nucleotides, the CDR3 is TGTGCCAGCAGTTCTTACGTCGGGATGAATCAGCCCCAGCATTTT.

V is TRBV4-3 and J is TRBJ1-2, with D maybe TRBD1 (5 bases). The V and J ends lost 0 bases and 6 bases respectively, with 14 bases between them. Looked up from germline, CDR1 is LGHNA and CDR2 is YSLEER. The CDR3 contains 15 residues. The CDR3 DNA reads TGCGCCAGCAGCCAAGATGACGGACACCCGGATGGCTACACCTTC. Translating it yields CASSQDDGHPDGYTF.

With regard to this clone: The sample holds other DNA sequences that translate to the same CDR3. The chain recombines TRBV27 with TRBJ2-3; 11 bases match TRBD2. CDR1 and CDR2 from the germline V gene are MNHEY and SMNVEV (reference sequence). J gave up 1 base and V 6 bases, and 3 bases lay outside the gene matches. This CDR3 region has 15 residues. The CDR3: CASSLLAGGTDTQYF. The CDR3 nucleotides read TGTGCCAGCAGCTTACTAGCGGGGGGCACAGATACGCAGTATTTT.

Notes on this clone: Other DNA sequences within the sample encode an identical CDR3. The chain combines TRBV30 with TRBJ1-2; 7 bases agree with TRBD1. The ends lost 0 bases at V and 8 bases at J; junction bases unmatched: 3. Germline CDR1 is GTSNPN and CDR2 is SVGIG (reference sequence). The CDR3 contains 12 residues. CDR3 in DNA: TGTGCCTGGAGTGTACTAGGGGGCGGCTACACCTTC. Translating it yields CAWSVLGGGYTF.

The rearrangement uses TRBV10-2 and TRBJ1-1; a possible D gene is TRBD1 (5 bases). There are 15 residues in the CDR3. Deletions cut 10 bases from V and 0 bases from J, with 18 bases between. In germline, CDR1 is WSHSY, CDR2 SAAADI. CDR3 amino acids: CATTSGWGMNTEAFF. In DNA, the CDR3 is TGCGCCACCACCTCAGGATGGGGGATGAACACTGAAGCTTTCTTT.